This TCR beta chain emerged from a study of T-cell reconstitution after alpha-beta-depleted transplantation in children. Notes on this clonotype: What it recognizes is unknown.

The library targeted TCRbeta and was prepared with unique molecular identifiers. In TCRdb, the PCR reads were re-called with MiXCR into one record per CDR3 protein. The sample holds 75,000 to 90,000 distinct CDR3 sequences, roughly 13% seen once. Trimming cost V 3 bases and J 7 bases, with 16 bases left between them. The germline V gene encodes CDR1 MDHEN and CDR2 SYDVKM. CDR3 length equals 15 residues. Findings of the study overall: When one year had passed after transplant, most T-cell counts and diversity came from newly produced T cells. The study traced high day-60 TCRbeta diversity in some patients to surviving recipient T cells and thymic progenitors. Several hundred rapidly expanded clones from non-depleted graft cells reportedly supplied alpha-beta T cells about two months post-transplant.

The rearrangement uses TRBV28 and TRBJ2-1; D is perhaps TRBD1 (6 bases). The sequence was collected from a male patient between 2 and 9 years old who had a stem cell transplant for acute lymphoblastic leukemia, so the T cells may come from the graft donor. Sequenced material: PBMCs, mostly from graft donor cells, taken 180 days after TCRalphabeta/CD19-depleted stem cell transplant. The CDR3 region is CASSFQAGVGNEQFF. The CDR3 DNA reads TGTGCCAGCAGTTTTCAGGCAGGGGTTGGTAATGAGCAGTTCTTC.